The 18 T cell receptor beta chains below were found in one sample sequenced in a study of blood T cell repertoires in COVID-19. Libraries were prepared by immunoSEQ multiplex PCR; TCRdb keeps only in-frame clonotypes and omits some of them. Here the sample spans about 220,000 clones, 82% being singletons. The source material was peripheral blood. These receptors were collected from a woman at least 80 years old with acute or convalescent COVID-19.

The chain joins TRBV7-9 to TRBJ1-6; 10 nucleotides line up with TRBD1. V gave up 5 bases and J gave up 8 bases; unmatched junction bases: 6. This CDR3 is built from 15 residues. Per the germline V gene, CDR1 is SEHNR and CDR2 is FQNEAQ (reference sequence). This chain's CDR3 is CASSKAGTGDSPLHF. CDR3 DNA sequence: TGTGCCAGCAGCAAGGCCGGGACAGGGGATTCACCCCTCCACTTT.

The rearrangement joins TRBV10-3 to TRBJ1-6, with D perhaps matching TRBD1 (5 bases). Germline CDR1 ENHRY, CDR2 SYGVKD. The CDR3 loop spans 15 amino acids. Trimming removed 7 bases from V and 10 bases from J, with 20 bases in between. The CDR3 loop is CAIKDGAGIISPLHF. DNA for the CDR3: TGTGCCATCAAGGACGGTGCAGGGATAATATCACCCCTCCACTTT.

The J gene is TRBJ2-3, the V gene TRBV5-5; no reliable D call. From germline, CDR1 is SGHKS and CDR2 YYEKEE (reference sequence). Trimming took off 2 bases at V and 2 bases at J, with 12 bases between the two ends. This CDR3 is built from 15 residues. The CDR3 reads CASSFLPSPTDTQYF. DNA of the CDR3: TGTGCCAGCAGCTTCCTTCCTTCCCCCACAGATACGCAGTATTTT.

The V and J genes are TRBV6-5 and TRBJ1-1; D ambiguous. V shed 6 bases and J shed 4 bases, with 18 bases lying between them. The germline CDR1 and CDR2 sequences are MNHEY and SVGAGI. This CDR3 region has 15 residues. CDR3 residues: CASSSVGGLGTEAFF. The CDR3 DNA follows: TGTGCCAGCAGCTCGGTCGGCGGTTTGGGCACTGAAGCTTTCTTT.

The gene calls are TRBV4-2 and TRBJ1-2, with TRBD1 as a possible D gene (6 bases). Per germline, CDR1 LGHNA and CDR2 YNFKEQ. The ends were cut back, 0 bases at V and 6 bases at J, with 11 bases in the middle. This CDR3 comprises 14 residues. Here the CDR3 DNA reads TGTGCCAGCAGCCAAGACCCAGGGGTCCATGGCTACACCTTC. Its translation is CASSQDPGVHGYTF.

This clone was counted a few times. This chain joins TRBV7-9 and TRBJ2-2, with 7 nucleotides matching TRBD2. Germline assignment: CDR1 SEHNR and CDR2 FQNEAQ (reference sequence). The V and J ends lost 10 bases and 0 bases, in that order; junction bases with no gene match: 5. The CDR3 covers 14 residues. In nucleotides, the CDR3 is TGTGCCACTAGGGGAGGGACGAACACCGGGGAGCTGTTTTTT. It is translated as CATRGGTNTGELFF.

The chain carries TRBV7-6 and TRBJ1-3; D is uncertain. V lost 5 bases to trimming and J lost 7 bases, with 18 bases between them. Germline V CDR1 and CDR2: SGHVS, FNYEAQ. The CDR3 spans 15 residues. CDR3 loop: CASSRSRDGRNTIYF. CDR3 nucleotide sequence: TGTGCCAGCAGCCGAAGTCGGGATGGAAGGAACACCATATATTTT.

The CDR3 DNA sequence: TGTGCCAGTAGTATAGGACAGGCCCACCGGCCCATTCAGTACTTC. Encoded protein: CASSIGQAHRPIQYF. The rearrangement links TRBV19 to TRBJ2-4, with D possibly TRBD1 on 6 matching bases. Germline CDR1 LNHDA, CDR2 SQIVND (reference sequence). V lost 1 base and J lost 9, with 16 bases in between. The CDR3 is made up of 15 amino acids.

This clone has just one count. J is TRBJ2-7 and V is TRBV11-2; possibly TRBD1 for D (6 bases). The CDR3 runs 16 residues. With 5 bases removed from V and 1 base from J, the gap between germline ends came to 18 bases. Germline V gene lookup returns CDR1 SGHAT and CDR2 FQNNGV. The CDR3 is CASSLSDSLFSYEQYF. The CDR3 coding sequence is TGTGCCAGCAGCCTATCGGACAGCTTATTTTCCTACGAGCAGTACTTC.

J is TRBJ1-2 and V is TRBV30; TRBD1 is a possible D gene (5 bases). Trimming removed 2 bases at V and 6 bases at J, with 13 bases between. CDR3 length: 13 residues. From germline, CDR1 is GTSNPN and CDR2 SVGIG (reference sequence). The CDR3 DNA reads TGTGCCTGGAGTCTTGGCGGGACGAATGGCTACACCTTC. Its protein is CAWSLGGTNGYTF.

This chain connects TRBV19 to TRBJ1-2, with 12 positions matching TRBD1. The CDR3 runs to 17 residues. V shed 3 bases, J shed 4 bases, and the junction held 9 bases outside the gene matches. CDR1 and CDR2 (germline): LNHDA, SQIVND (reference sequence). The CDR3 sequence is CASSILSRDRGLYGYTF. CDR3 nucleotides: TGTGCCAGTAGTATTCTGTCCCGGGACAGGGGGCTCTATGGCTACACCTTC.

The chain is built from TRBV18 and TRBJ2-1; 10 bases match TRBD2. V shed 6 bases, J shed 2 bases, and the junction held 10 bases outside the gene matches. Per germline, CDR1 KGHSH and CDR2 LQKENI. The CDR3 length is 17 residues. CDR3 loop: CASSTLVLAGTYNEQFF. CDR3 sequence (DNA): TGTGCCAGCTCCACCTTGGTACTAGCGGGAACCTACAATGAGCAGTTCTTC. The entire variable domain, with the rest obtained from reference TRBV18 and TRBJ2-1, is as follows: NAGVMQNPRHLVRRRGQEARLRCSPMKGHSHVYWYRQLPEEGLKFMVYLQKENIIDESGMPKERFSAEFPKEGPSILRIQQVVRGDSAAYFCASSTLVLAGTYNEQFFGPGTRLTVL.

The rearrangement joins TRBV18 to TRBJ1-1; TRBD1 might be the D (6 bases). Germline CDR1 is KGHSH and CDR2 is LQKENI. The CDR3 contains 14 residues. The V end was cut by 3 bases, the J end by 2 bases, with 10 bases between. CDR3 DNA sequence: TGTGCCAGCTCACCGGGACACTCAAACACTGAAGCTTTCTTT. This gives the protein CASSPGHSNTEAFF.

The CDR3 sequence: CASSFLGQVYEQYF. CDR3 nucleotide sequence: TGTGCCAGCAGCTTTCTGGGTCAGGTCTACGAGCAGTACTTC. The V gene is TRBV7-9, the J gene TRBJ2-7; no definite D call. V gave up 3 bases and J gave up 3 bases, with 12 bases separating them. This CDR3 is built from 14 residues. CDR1 SEHNR and CDR2 FQNEAQ come from the germline V gene (reference sequence).

This clone appeared a single time. Within the sample, other DNA sequences also encode this same CDR3. The V and J genes are TRBV12-3 or TRBV12-4 and TRBJ1-5; 7 bases fit TRBD1. The CDR3 is made up of 13 amino acids. V gave up 5 bases and J gave up 4 bases; unmatched junction bases: 2. DNA for the CDR3: TGTGCCAGCAGTCCGACAGGGAATCAGCCCCAGCATTTT. Protein product: CASSPTGNQPQHF.

The V and J genes are TRBV10-3 and TRBJ1-1, with D perhaps TRBD1 (5 bases). CDR3 length: 15 residues. V dropped 4 bases and J dropped 0 bases, with 12 bases sitting between them. CDR1 is ENHRY and CDR2 is SYGVKD in the germline V gene. CDR3 amino acids: CAISATQGLNTEAFF. CDR3 nucleotide sequence: TGTGCCATCAGTGCCACGCAGGGCCTGAACACTGAAGCTTTCTTT.

The chain carries TRBV20-1 and TRBJ1-2; D is undetermined. Germline values: CDR1 DFQATT, CDR2 SNEGSKA (reference sequence). The length of the CDR3 is 11 residues. V dropped 3 bases and J dropped 8 bases, with 10 bases sitting between them. The CDR3 DNA follows: TGCAGTGCTAGTTTTGGCCCCGGCTACACCTTC. This gives the protein CSASFGPGYTF.

The chain recombines TRBV5-5 with TRBJ1-2; D is perhaps TRBD1 (6 bases). Per the germline V gene, CDR1 is SGHKS and CDR2 is YYEKEE (reference sequence). V was cut by 3 bases and J by 3 bases, with 9 bases left in between. The CDR3 contains 13 residues. In nucleotides, the CDR3 is TGTGCCAGCAGCTCTCGGACAGACTATGGCTACACCTTC. This sequence encodes CASSSRTDYGYTF.